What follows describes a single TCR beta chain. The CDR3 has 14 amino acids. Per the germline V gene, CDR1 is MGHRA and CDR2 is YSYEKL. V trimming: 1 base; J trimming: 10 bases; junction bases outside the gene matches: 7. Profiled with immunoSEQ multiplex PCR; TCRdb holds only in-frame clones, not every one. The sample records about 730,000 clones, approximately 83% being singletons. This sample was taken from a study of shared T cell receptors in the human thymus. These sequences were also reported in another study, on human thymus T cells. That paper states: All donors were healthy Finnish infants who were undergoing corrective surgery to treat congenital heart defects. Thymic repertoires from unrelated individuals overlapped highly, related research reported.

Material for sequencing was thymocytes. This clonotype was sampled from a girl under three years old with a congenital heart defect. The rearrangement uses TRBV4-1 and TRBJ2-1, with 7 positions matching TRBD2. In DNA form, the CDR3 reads TGCGCCAGCAGCCAAGGGGGGGGTTTGGAAGAGCAGTTCTTC. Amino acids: CASSQGGGLEEQFF.